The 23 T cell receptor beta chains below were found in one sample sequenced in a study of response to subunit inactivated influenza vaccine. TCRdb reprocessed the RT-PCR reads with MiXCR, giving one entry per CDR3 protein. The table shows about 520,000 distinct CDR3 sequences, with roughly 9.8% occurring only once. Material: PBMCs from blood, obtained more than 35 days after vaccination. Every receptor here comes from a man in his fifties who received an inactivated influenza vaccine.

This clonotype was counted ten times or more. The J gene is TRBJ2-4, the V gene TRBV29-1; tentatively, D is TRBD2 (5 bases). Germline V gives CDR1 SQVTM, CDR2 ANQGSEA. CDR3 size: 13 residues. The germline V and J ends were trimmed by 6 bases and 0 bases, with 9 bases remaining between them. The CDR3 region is CSVQGGAKNIQYF. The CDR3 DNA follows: TGCAGCGTCCAAGGAGGAGCCAAAAACATTCAGTACTTC.

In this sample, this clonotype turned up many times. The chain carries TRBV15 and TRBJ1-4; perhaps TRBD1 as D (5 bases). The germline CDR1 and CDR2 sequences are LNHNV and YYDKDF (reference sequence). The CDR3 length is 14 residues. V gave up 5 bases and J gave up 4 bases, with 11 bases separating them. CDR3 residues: CATSLGTHNEKLFF. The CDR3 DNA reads TGTGCCACCAGCTTAGGGACCCATAATGAAAAACTGTTTTTT.

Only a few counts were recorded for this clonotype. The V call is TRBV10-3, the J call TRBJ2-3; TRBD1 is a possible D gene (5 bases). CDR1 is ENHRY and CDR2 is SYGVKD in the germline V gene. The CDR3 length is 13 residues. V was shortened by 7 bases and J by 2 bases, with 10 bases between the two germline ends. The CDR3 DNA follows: TGTGCCATCAATACAGGTTACACAGATACGCAGTATTTT. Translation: CAINTGYTDTQYF.

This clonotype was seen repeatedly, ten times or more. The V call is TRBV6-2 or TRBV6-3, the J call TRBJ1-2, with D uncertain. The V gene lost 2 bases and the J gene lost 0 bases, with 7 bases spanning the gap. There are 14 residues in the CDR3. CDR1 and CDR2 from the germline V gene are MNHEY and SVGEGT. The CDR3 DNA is TGTGCCAGCAGTTACGAGGGCGCTAACTATGGCTACACCTTC. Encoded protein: CASSYEGANYGYTF.

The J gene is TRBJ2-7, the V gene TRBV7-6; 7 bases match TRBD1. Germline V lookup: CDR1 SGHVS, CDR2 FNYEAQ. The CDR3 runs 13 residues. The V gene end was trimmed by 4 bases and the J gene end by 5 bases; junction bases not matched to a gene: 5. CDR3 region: CASSSLQGNEQYF. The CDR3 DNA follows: TGTGCCAGCAGCTCCCTACAGGGGAACGAGCAGTACTTC. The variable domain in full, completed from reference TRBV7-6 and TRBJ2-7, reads GAGVSQSPRYKVTKRGQDVALRCDPISGHVSLYWYRQALGQGPEFLTYFNYEAQQDKSGLPNDRFSAERPEGSISTLTIQRTEQRDSAMYRCASSSLQGNEQYFGPGTRLTVT.

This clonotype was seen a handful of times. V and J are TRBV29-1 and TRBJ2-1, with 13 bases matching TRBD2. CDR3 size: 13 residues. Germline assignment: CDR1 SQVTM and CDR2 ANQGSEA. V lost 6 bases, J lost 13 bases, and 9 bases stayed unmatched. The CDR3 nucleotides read TGCAGCGTCTCCGGACTAGCGGGAGTTGAACAGTTCTTC. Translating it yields CSVSGLAGVEQFF.

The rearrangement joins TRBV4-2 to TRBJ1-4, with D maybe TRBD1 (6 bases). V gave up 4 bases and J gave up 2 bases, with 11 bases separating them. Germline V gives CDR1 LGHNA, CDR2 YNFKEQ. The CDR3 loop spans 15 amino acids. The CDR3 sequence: CASSPHRATNEKLFF. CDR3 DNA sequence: TGTGCCAGCAGCCCACACAGGGCCACTAATGAAAAACTGTTTTTT.

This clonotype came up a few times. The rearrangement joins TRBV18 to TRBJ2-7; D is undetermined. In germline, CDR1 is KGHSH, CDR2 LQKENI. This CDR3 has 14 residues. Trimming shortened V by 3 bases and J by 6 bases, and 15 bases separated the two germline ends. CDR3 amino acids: CASSPPRPTSEQYF. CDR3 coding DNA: TGTGCCAGCTCACCGCCCAGGCCGACAAGCGAGCAGTACTTC.

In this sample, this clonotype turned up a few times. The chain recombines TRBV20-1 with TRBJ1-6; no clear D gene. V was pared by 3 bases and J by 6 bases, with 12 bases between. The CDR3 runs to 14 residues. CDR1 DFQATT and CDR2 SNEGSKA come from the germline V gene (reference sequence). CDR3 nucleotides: TGCAGTGCTAGGCAGCCTAGGCGTAATTCACCCCTCCACTTT. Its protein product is CSARQPRRNSPLHF.

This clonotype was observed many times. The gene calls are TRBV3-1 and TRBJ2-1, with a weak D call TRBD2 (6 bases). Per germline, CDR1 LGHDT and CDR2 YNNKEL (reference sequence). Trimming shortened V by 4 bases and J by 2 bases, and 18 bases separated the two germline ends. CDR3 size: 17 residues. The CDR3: CASSRNSGSGAYNEQFF. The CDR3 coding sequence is TGTGCCAGCAGCCGGAATAGTGGTAGCGGAGCCTACAATGAGCAGTTCTTC.

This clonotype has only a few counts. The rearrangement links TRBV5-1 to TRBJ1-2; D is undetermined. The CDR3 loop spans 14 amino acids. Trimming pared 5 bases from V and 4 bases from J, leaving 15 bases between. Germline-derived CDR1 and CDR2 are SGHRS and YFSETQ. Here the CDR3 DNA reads TGCGCCAGCAGACTCGCGGACGGACCCTATGGCTACACCTTC. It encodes CASRLADGPYGYTF. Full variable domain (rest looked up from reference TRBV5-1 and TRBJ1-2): KAGVTQTPRYLIKTRGQQVTLSCSPISGHRSVSWYQQTPGQGLQFLFEYFSETQRNKGNFPGRFSGRQFSNSRSEMNVSTLELGDSALYLCASRLADGPYGYTFGSGTRLTVV.

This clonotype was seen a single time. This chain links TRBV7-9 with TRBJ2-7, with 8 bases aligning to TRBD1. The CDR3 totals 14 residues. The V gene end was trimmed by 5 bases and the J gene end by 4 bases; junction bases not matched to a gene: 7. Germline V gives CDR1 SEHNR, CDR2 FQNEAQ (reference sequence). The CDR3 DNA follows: TGTGCCAGCAGCCGCCAACAGGGGGTATACGAGCAGTACTTC. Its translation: CASSRQQGVYEQYF.

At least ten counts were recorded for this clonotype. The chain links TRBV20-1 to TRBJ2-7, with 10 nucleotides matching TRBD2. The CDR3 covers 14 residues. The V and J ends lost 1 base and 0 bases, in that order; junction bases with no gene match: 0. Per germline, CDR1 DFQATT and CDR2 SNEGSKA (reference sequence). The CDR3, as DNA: TGCAGTGCTAGAGGACTAGCGGGCTCCTACGAGCAGTACTTC. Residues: CSARGLAGSYEQYF.

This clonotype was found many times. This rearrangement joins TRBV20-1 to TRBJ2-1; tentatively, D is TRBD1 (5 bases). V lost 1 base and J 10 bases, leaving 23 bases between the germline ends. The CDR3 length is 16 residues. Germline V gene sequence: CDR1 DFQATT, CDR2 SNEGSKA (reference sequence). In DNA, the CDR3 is TGCAGTGCTAGAGTAAGAGAACTTTCAGGGCTCGGCGAGCAGTTCTTC. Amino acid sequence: CSARVRELSGLGEQFF.

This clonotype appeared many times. The CDR3 DNA reads TGTGCCAGCAGTTTTACAGTGAACACTGAAGCTTTCTTT. Protein sequence: CASSFTVNTEAFF. V and J are TRBV5-6 and TRBJ1-1; D is unresolved. V was shortened by 5 bases and J by 0 bases, with 8 bases between the two germline ends. The CDR3 totals 13 residues. Germline CDR1 and CDR2: SGHDT and YYEEEE.

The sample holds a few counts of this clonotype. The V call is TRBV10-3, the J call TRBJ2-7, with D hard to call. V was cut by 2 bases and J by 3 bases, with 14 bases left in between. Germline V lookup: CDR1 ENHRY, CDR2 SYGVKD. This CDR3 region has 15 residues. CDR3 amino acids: CAISERGGTNYEQYF. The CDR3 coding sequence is TGTGCCATCAGTGAGCGAGGTGGAACGAACTACGAGCAGTACTTC.

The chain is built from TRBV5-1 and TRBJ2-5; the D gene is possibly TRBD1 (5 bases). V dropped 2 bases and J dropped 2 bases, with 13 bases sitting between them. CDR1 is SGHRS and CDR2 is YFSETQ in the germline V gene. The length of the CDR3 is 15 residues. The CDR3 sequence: CASSFRQFKQETQYF. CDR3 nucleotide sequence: TGCGCCAGCAGCTTCCGACAGTTCAAACAAGAGACCCAGTACTTC.

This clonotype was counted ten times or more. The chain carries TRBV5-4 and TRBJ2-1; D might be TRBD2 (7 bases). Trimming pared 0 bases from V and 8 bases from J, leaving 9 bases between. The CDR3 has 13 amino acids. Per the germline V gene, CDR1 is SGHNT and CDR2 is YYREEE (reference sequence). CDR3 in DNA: TGTGCCAGCAGCTTGGGGGGGGGCGATGAGCAGTTCTTC. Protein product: CASSLGGGDEQFF.

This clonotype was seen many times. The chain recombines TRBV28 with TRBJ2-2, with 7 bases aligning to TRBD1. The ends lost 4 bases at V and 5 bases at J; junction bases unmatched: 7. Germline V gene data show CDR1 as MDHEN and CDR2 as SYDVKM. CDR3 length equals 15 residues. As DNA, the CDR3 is TGTGCCAGCAGTTACACACCGACAGGGACCGGGGAGCTGTTTTTT. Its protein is CASSYTPTGTGELFF. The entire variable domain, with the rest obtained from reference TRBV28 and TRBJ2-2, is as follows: DVKVTQSSRYLVKRTGEKVFLECVQDMDHENMFWYRQDPGLGLRLIYFSYDVKMKEKGDIPEGYSVSREKKERFSLILESASTNQTSMYLCASSYTPTGTGELFFGEGSRLTVL.

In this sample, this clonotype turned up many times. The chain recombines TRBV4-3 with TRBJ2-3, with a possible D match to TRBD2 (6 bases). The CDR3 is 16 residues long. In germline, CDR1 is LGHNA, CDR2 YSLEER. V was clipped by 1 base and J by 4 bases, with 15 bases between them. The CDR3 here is CASSQAGRGNSDTQYF. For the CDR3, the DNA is TGCGCCAGCAGCCAAGCCGGACGGGGGAACTCAGATACGCAGTATTTT.

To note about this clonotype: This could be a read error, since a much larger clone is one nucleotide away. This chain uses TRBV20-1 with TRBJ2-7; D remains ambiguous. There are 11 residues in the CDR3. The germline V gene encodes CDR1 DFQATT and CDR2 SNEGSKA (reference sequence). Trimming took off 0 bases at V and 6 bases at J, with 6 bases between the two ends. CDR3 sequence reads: CSARDPREQYF. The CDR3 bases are TGCAGTGCTAGAGATCCCCGCGAGCAGTACTTC.

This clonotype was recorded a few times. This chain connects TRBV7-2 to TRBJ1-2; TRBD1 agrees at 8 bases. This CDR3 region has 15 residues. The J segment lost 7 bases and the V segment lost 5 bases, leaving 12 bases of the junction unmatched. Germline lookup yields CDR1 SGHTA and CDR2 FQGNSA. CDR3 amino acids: CASSRRQGPYGGYTF. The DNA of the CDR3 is TGTGCCAGCAGCCGACGACAGGGGCCCTATGGTGGCTACACCTTC.

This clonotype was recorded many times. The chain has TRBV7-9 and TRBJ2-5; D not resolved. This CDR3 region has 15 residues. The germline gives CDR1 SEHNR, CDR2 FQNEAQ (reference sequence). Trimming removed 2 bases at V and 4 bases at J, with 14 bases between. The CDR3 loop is CASSLILAGIETQYF. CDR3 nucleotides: TGTGCCAGCAGCTTAATCCTGGCAGGAATAGAGACCCAGTACTTC.